Following are 9 T cell receptor beta chains from one sample sequenced in a study of cytomegalovirus exposure and HLA in healthy donors. Amplification used 60 Vbeta primers and 13 Jbeta primers. Using immunoSEQ multiplex PCR, the repertoire was profiled, and TCRdb retains in-frame clones only, with some absent. This table holds fewer than 250,000 clones, under 85% found once. Material for sequencing was PBMCs. Every receptor here comes from a young woman in good health and CMV-seronegative.

This chain joins TRBV5-1 and TRBJ1-1; no clear D. Trimming took off 2 bases at V and 6 bases at J, with 14 bases between the two ends. The CDR3 totals 14 residues. Germline assignment: CDR1 SGHRS and CDR2 YFSETQ. The CDR3 DNA sequence: TGCGCCAGCAGCTTCTCCACCTCCGGGGCTGAAGCTTTCTTT. Protein: CASSFSTSGAEAFF.

This rearrangement joins TRBV7-2 to TRBJ1-2; TRBD1 matches at 9 bases. V trimming: 1 base; J trimming: 7 bases; junction bases outside the gene matches: 4. Germline values: CDR1 SGHTA, CDR2 FQGNSA. This CDR3 has 14 residues. This chain's CDR3 is CASSLGQGVRGYTF. DNA for the CDR3: TGTGCCAGCAGCTTAGGACAGGGGGTACGTGGCTACACCTTC.

The V call is TRBV10-3, the J call TRBJ1-1; D is possibly TRBD1 (6 bases). Germline values: CDR1 ENHRY, CDR2 SYGVKD. V was trimmed by 7 bases and J by 1 base, leaving 13 bases between them. This CDR3 has 14 amino acids. The CDR3 protein is CAIKTGLTNTEAFF. DNA of the CDR3: TGTGCCATCAAGACAGGTTTGACGAACACTGAAGCTTTCTTT.

The J gene is TRBJ2-2, the V gene TRBV29-1, with TRBD1 matching 11 bases. The V gene end was trimmed by 7 bases and the J gene end by 7 bases; junction bases not matched to a gene: 5. The CDR3 contains 13 residues. Germline CDR1 reads SQVTM; CDR2 reads ANQGSEA. CDR3 in amino acids: CSGGGQGGGELFF. The CDR3, as DNA: TGCAGCGGGGGGGGACAGGGGGGCGGGGAGCTGTTTTTT.

The V and J genes are TRBV28 and TRBJ2-7; TRBD2 is a possible D gene (6 bases). Germline-derived CDR1 and CDR2 are MDHEN and SYDVKM. CDR3 size: 17 residues. V dropped 3 bases and J dropped 2 bases, with 20 bases sitting between them. The CDR3 coding sequence is TGTGCCAGCAGTTTGACCTCCGGGGGTCACCATCCCTACGAGCAGTACTTC. It translates to CASSLTSGGHHPYEQYF.

The chain carries TRBV5-1 and TRBJ2-5; tentatively, D is TRBD2 (6 bases). The CDR3 has 15 residues. V dropped 0 bases and J dropped 5 bases, with 14 bases sitting between them. Germline V gives CDR1 SGHRS, CDR2 YFSETQ. The CDR3 reads CASSLEASVRETQYF. DNA of the CDR3: TGCGCCAGCAGCTTGGAGGCTAGCGTTAGGGAGACCCAGTACTTC.

This clone occurred a few times. This rearrangement joins TRBV2 to TRBJ1-4, with 7 bases identical to TRBD1. Germline lookup yields CDR1 SNHLY and CDR2 FYNNEI. Trimming removed 2 bases from V and 4 bases from J; junction bases left unmatched: 4. CDR3 length equals 15 residues. The CDR3 loop is CASSERGQVNEKLFF. CDR3 DNA sequence: TGTGCCAGCAGTGAAAGAGGACAGGTTAATGAAAAACTGTTTTTT.

This clone appeared once. The genes are TRBV10-3 and TRBJ2-7; TRBD2 matches at 8 bases. The CDR3 has 15 residues. CDR1 and CDR2 (germline): ENHRY, SYGVKD. Trimming removed 6 bases from V and 1 base from J; junction bases left unmatched: 8. The CDR3 DNA follows: TGTGCCATCAGAAAAATGACTAGCGAATCCTACGAGCAGTACTTC. This translates into CAIRKMTSESYEQYF.

J is TRBJ1-6 and V is TRBV7-2, with 9 bases matching TRBD1. Trimming took 3 bases from V and 4 from J; bases not matched to a gene: 7. Looked up from germline, CDR1 is SGHTA and CDR2 is FQGNSA. The CDR3 is 17 residues long. CDR3 region: CASSFTRTGAYNSPLHF. In DNA, the CDR3 is TGTGCCAGCAGCTTTACTAGGACAGGGGCGTATAATTCACCCCTCCACTTT.